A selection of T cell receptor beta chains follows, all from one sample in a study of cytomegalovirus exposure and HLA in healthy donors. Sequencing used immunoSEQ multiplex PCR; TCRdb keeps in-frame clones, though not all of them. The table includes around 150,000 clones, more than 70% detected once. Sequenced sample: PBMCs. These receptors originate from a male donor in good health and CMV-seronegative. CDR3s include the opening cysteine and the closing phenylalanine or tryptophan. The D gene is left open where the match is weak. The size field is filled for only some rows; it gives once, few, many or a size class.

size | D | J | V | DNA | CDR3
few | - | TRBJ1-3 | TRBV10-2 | TGCGCCAGCGCCGGGGAATCTGGAAACACCATATATTTT | CASAGESGNTIYF
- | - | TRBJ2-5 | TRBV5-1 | TGCGCCAGCAGCTTGGATCAGGGGTGGGTGATTGAGACCCAGTACTTC | CASSLDQGWVIETQYF
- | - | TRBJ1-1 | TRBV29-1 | TGCAGCGGAGGGGAGGGCGGCACTGAAGCTTTCTTT | CSGGEGGTEAFF
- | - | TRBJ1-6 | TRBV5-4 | TGTGCCAGCAGCTTGGGTTTCAGGGGTGGATCACCCCTCCACTTT | CASSLGFRGGSPLHF
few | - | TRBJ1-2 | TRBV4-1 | TGCGCCAGCAGCCAAGTACCCCAGGGGTATTATGGCTACACCTTC | CASSQVPQGYYGYTF
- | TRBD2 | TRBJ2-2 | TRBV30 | TGTGCCTGGAGTGTAGGGCTAGCGGGCAACACCGGGGAGCTGTTTTTT | CAWSVGLAGNTGELFF
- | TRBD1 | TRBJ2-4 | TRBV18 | TGTGCCAGCTCACCGTCGGGGACAGGGGCTAACATTCAGTACTTC | CASSPSGTGANIQYF
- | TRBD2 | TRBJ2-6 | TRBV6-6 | TGTGTCGGGAGGGGCTCTGGGGCCAACGTCCTGACTTTC | CVGRGSGANVLTF
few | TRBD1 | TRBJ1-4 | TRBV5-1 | TGCGCCAGCAGCTTGGGTACACAGGGGAGAGGTGAAAAACTGTTTTTT | CASSLGTQGRGEKLFF
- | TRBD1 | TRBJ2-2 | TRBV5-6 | TGTGCCAGCAGCTCGACAGGGGTCACCGGGGAGCTGTTTTTT | CASSSTGVTGELFF
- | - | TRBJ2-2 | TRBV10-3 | TGTGCCATCACTGGGACATCGAACACCGGGGAGCTGTTTTTT | CAITGTSNTGELFF
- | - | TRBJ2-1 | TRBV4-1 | TGCGCCAGCAGCTACACCTTTGGGGGGGCCAGAAATGAGCAGTTCTTC | CASSYTFGGARNEQFF
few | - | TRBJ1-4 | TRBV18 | TGTGCCAGCTCACCAAGTGAGGGTAATGGTGAAAAACTGTTTTTT | CASSPSEGNGEKLFF
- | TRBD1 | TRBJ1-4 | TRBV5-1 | TGCGCCAGCAGCAGCGGGACAGGGGGCGATGTGATTGAAAAACTGTTTTTT | CASSSGTGGDVIEKLFF
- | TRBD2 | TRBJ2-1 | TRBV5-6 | TGTGCCAGCAGCTTGGAACTAGCGGGGGGGGTGTACAATGAGCAGTTCTTC | CASSLELAGGVYNEQFF
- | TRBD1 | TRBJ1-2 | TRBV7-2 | TGTGCCAGCAGCCTCAGGACAGGGGAGGAGAATGGCTACACCTTC | CASSLRTGEENGYTF
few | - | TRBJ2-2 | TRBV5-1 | TGCGCCAGCAGCCTCGAGGACACCGGGGAGCTGTTTTTT | CASSLEDTGELFF
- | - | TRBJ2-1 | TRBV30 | TGTGCCTGGAGTGTGGAGGTGTCCAATGAGCAGTTCTTC | CAWSVEVSNEQFF
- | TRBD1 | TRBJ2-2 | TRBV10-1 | TGCGCCAGCAGTGGGGGGACAGCGAACACCGGGGAGCTGTTTTTT | CASSGGTANTGELFF
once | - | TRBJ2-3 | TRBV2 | TGTGCCGCAAACCGACTCGCAAGAGATACGCAGTATTTT | CAANRLARDTQYF
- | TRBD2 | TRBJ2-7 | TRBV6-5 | TGTGCCAGCAGTTACCCGTCTAGCGGGGGGGCCTACGAGCAGTACTTC | CASSYPSSGGAYEQYF
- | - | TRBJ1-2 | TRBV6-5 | TGTGCCAGCCAGGGGACAAAGCGAGGCTACACCTTC | CASQGTKRGYTF
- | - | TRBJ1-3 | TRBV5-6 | TGTGCCAGCAGCTCCCTCTCTACTGGAAACACCATATATTTT | CASSSLSTGNTIYF
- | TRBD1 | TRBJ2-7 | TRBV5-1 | TGCGCCAGCAGCAAAGGACAGGGGTCCTACGAGCAGTACTTC | CASSKGQGSYEQYF
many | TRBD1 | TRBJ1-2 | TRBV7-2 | TGTGCCAGCAGCCGGCAGGACAGGGGGCTAGACTATGGCTACACCTTC | CASSRQDRGLDYGYTF
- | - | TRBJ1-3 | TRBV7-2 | TGTGCCAGCAGCCCCAACAGGCCCCGGACAGGAAACACCATATATTTT | CASSPNRPRTGNTIYF
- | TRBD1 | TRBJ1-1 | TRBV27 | TGTGCCAGCAGTTCGGGACAGGGCCCGAACACTGAAGCTTTCTTT | CASSSGQGPNTEAFF
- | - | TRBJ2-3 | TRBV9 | TGTGCCAGCAGCGTAGGGGAGAAATCTAGCACAGATACGCAGTATTTT | CASSVGEKSSTDTQYF
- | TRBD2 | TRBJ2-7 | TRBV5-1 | TGCGCCAGCAGCTTTAGCGGGGGGGGTCTTTCCTACGAGCAGTACTTC | CASSFSGGGLSYEQYF
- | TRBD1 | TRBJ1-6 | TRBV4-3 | TGCGCCAGCAGCCAAGAGATGGGACAGGGAACACCCCTCCACTTT | CASSQEMGQGTPLHF
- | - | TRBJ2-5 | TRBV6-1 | TGTGCCAGCACCAAAACCTCGGGGGATCAAGAGACCCAGTACTTC | CASTKTSGDQETQYF
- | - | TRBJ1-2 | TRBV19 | TGTGCCAGTAGTACCCGGAACACAGGGTATCACCTAGGCGGCTACACCTTC | CASSTRNTGYHLGGYTF
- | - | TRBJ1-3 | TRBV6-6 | TGTGCCAGCAGCTACCACCGCCCGGGCTCTGGAAACACCATATATTTT | CASSYHRPGSGNTIYF
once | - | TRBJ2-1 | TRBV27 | TGTGCCAGCAGAGTGGGGGGATCCTACAATGAGCAGTTCTTC | CASRVGGSYNEQFF
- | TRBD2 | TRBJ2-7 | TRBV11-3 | TGTGCCAGCAGCTTAATGGCTAGCGGGGGAGCCTACGAGCAGTACTTC | CASSLMASGGAYEQYF
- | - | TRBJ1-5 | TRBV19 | TGTGCCAGTAGTATAGCCGGGTATAGCAATCAGCCCCAGCATTTT | CASSIAGYSNQPQHF
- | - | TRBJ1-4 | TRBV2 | TGTGCCAGCAGTGTAGTCCAGGGTTTACACGAAAAACTGTTTTTT | CASSVVQGLHEKLFF
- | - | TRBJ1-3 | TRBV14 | TGTGCCAGCAGCCACGGCGGAACCTCTGGAAACACCATATATTTT | CASSHGGTSGNTIYF
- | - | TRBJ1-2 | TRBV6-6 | TGTGCCAGCAGTCTCGGACAGACTAACTATGGCTACACCTTC | CASSLGQTNYGYTF
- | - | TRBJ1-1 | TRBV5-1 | TGCGCCAGCAGCTTGGGGGGGCGAACTGAAGCTTTCTTT | CASSLGGRTEAFF
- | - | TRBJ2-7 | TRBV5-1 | TGCGCCAGCAGCTTGGTAGGACATTCCTACGAGCAGTACTTC | CASSLVGHSYEQYF
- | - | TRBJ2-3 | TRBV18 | TGTGCAGATCGGGGCACAGATACGCAGTATTTT | CADRGTDTQYF
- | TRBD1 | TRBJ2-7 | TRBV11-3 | TGTGCCAGCAGCAGAACGGACAGGAACTCCTACGAGCAGTACTTC | CASSRTDRNSYEQYF
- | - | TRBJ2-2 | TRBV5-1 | TGCGCCAGCAGCCCTGTGGGCAGACCGAACACCGGGGAGCTGTTTTTT | CASSPVGRPNTGELFF
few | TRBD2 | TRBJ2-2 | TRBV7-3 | TGTGCCAGCAGCCGCGGGGGCACCGGGGAGCTGTTTTTT | CASSRGGTGELFF
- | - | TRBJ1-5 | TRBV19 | TGTGCCAGTAACGGCGGACAGCCAAATCAGCCCCAGCATTTT | CASNGGQPNQPQHF